These T cell receptor beta chains were read from a single sample in a study of T cell repertoires in cytomegalovirus infection. Their target antigens are unknown. TCRdb re-derived calls from the reads in MiXCR, one entry per CDR3 protein. The profile shows about 310,000 distinct CDR3 sequences, around 25% of them singletons. Sample: cultured PBMCs, taken from culture after CMV antigen stimulation. These receptors came from a human donor in good health (CMV status not recorded). Some clones in this sample may be carry-over from other donors' samples. The CDR3 runs from the conserved cysteine through the conserved F or W. The D gene is left open where the match is weak. Clone size, where shown, is once, few, many, or a class for clones that have expanded.

D	V	size	J	CDR3	DNA
.	TRBV27	few	TRBJ2-3	CATATTRSLTDTQYF	TGTGCCACCGCAACGACGCGGAGCCTCACAGATACGCAGTATTTT
TRBD2	TRBV18	few	TRBJ2-5	CASSLASGLGETQYF	TGTGCCAGCTCTCTAGCTAGCGGGCTTGGAGAGACCCAGTACTTC
.	TRBV6-2/TRBV6-3	.	TRBJ2-3	CASSNGMIGTDTQYF	TGTGCCAGCTCGAACGGGATGATTGGGACAGATACGCAGTATTTT
TRBD1	TRBV28	.	TRBJ2-7	CASSFLGQGYEQYF	TGTGCCAGCAGTTTCTTGGGACAGGGTTACGAGCAGTACTTC
.	TRBV7-9	many	TRBJ1-1	CASEGLDTEAFF	TGTGCCAGCGAAGGGCTGGACACTGAAGCTTTCTTT
.	TRBV6-2/TRBV6-3	few	TRBJ2-5	CASSWTEETQYF	TGTGCCAGCAGTTGGACAGAAGAGACCCAGTACTTC
.	TRBV4-3	many	TRBJ2-1	CASSQDFEGYNEQFF	TGCGCCAGCAGCCAAGATTTTGAAGGGTACAATGAGCAGTTCTTC
.	TRBV7-9	many	TRBJ1-5	CASSPPGTRNQPQHF	TGTGCCAGCAGCCCCCCTGGGACCCGCAATCAGCCCCAGCATTTT
.	TRBV6-2/TRBV6-3	.	TRBJ2-5	CASSPHPETQYF	TGTGCCAGCAGCCCTCACCCCGAGACCCAGTACTTC
.	TRBV6-1	few	TRBJ2-5	CASSAGLARTQYF	TGTGCCAGCAGTGCAGGACTCGCAAGGACCCAGTACTTC
.	TRBV7-6	many	TRBJ1-1	CASSFPALPGGAFF	TGTGCCAGCAGCTTCCCGGCCCTCCCCGGGGGAGCTTTCTTT
.	TRBV29-1	.	TRBJ1-1	CSARQSNTEAFF	TGCAGCGCCAGACAGTCTAACACTGAAGCTTTCTTT
.	TRBV28	few	TRBJ2-4	CASSGPDSLPSNNIQYF	TGTGCCAGCAGTGGACCGGACAGCTTGCCCAGCAACAACATTCAGTACTTC
TRBD1	TRBV6-1	few	TRBJ1-5	CASRRQGRRSNQPQHF	TGTGCCAGCAGAAGACAGGGTCGAAGAAGCAATCAGCCCCAGCATTTT
TRBD2	TRBV7-8	.	TRBJ2-3	CASSLARASGSSDTQYF	TGTGCCAGCAGCTTAGCGAGGGCTAGCGGGAGCTCAGATACGCAGTATTTT
.	TRBV7-6	many	TRBJ2-7	CASSPSAGEQYF	TGTGCCAGCAGCCCCTCGGCGGGGGAGCAGTACTTC
.	TRBV19	.	TRBJ2-3	CASSIWGRDTDTQYF	TGTGCCAGTAGTATTTGGGGCAGGGACACAGATACGCAGTATTTT
TRBD2	TRBV28	few	TRBJ2-6	CASSPGGSPSGANVLTF	TGTGCCAGCAGCCCGGGGGGGTCCCCTTCTGGGGCCAACGTCCTGACTTTC
.	TRBV10-2	.	TRBJ2-7	CASEKGGISDEQYF	TGCGCCAGCGAGAAGGGCGGGATTAGTGACGAGCAGTACTTC
.	TRBV29-1	few	TRBJ2-7	CSVGKGGSSYEQYF	TGCAGCGTTGGGAAAGGGGGAAGCTCCTACGAGCAGTACTTC
.	TRBV6-2/TRBV6-3	few	TRBJ2-6	CASSKPFLDSGANVLTF	TGTGCCAGCAGTAAGCCATTCCTTGACTCTGGGGCCAACGTCCTGACTTTC
.	TRBV4-3	.	TRBJ1-2	CASSQERQAAYGYTF	TGCGCCAGCAGCCAAGAGCGACAGGCAGCCTATGGCTACACCTTC